A single sample is the source of the 25 T cell receptor beta chains below, sequenced in a study of T-cell reconstitution after alpha-beta-depleted transplantation in children. During its preparation, the TCRbeta library received unique molecular identifiers. TCRdb reprocessed the PCR reads via MiXCR and lists one record per CDR3 protein. The sample includes fewer than 400,000 distinct CDR3 sequences, around 20% of them seen just once. The specimen comprised PBMCs, mostly from graft donor cells, sampled 180 days after TCRalphabeta/CD19-depleted stem cell transplant. These receptor sequences come from a male patient younger than 18 who had a stem cell transplant for acute lymphoblastic leukemia, so the T cells may come from the graft donor.

V usage is TRBV24-1 and J usage is TRBJ2-1, with D unclear. This CDR3 comprises 14 residues. Germline V gives CDR1 KGHDR, CDR2 SFDVKD. Between the trimmed V and J ends, which lost 5 bases and 6 bases, there was a span of 13 bases. CDR3 in DNA: TGTGCCACCAGTGCCCTCGGCTGGGGCAATGAGCAGTTCTTC. Protein product: CATSALGWGNEQFF.

This clonotype was recorded a few times. The chain recombines TRBV20-1 with TRBJ1-6; D not certain. CDR3 size: 11 residues. V lost 3 bases and J lost 10, with 7 bases in between. Germline V CDR1 and CDR2: DFQATT, SNEGSKA (reference sequence). This chain's CDR3 is CSASRHSPLHF. DNA for the CDR3: TGCAGTGCTAGCAGGCACTCACCCCTCCACTTT.

This clonotype was detected many times. The rearrangement joins TRBV5-1 to TRBJ1-2; TRBD1 aligns across 9 bases. The V gene's germline CDR1 is SGHRS and CDR2 YFSETQ. This CDR3 is built from 15 residues. V dropped 3 bases and J dropped 6; count of bases not matched to a gene: 9. CDR3 sequence reads: CASSSYPGQGNGYTF. The CDR3 bases are TGCGCCAGCAGCTCTTACCCGGGACAGGGAAATGGCTACACCTTC. Looking up the rest from reference TRBV5-1 and TRBJ1-2 gives the full variable domain: KAGVTQTPRYLIKTRGQQVTLSCSPISGHRSVSWYQQTPGQGLQFLFEYFSETQRNKGNFPGRFSGRQFSNSRSEMNVSTLELGDSALYLCASSSYPGQGNGYTFGSGTRLTVV.

This clonotype was observed a handful of times. The V gene is TRBV3-1, the J gene TRBJ2-1; 12 positions agree with TRBD2. This CDR3 has 16 amino acids. Germline lookup yields CDR1 LGHDT and CDR2 YNNKEL (reference sequence). Losses at the gene ends were 4 bases for V and 4 bases for J; bases not matched to a gene: 5. CDR3 loop: CASSPELAGGYNEQFF. DNA for the CDR3: TGTGCCAGCAGCCCCGAACTAGCGGGAGGTTACAATGAGCAGTTCTTC.

This clonotype has more than one count but fewer than ten. V gene TRBV4-1 combines with J gene TRBJ2-4; D could derive from TRBD1 or TRBD2 (6 bases each). CDR1 and CDR2 from the germline V gene are MGHRA and YSYEKL. V was cut by 3 bases and J by 9 bases, with 15 bases left in between. The CDR3 is 14 residues long. CDR3 bases: TGCGCCAGCAGCCAGGCGGGACAACTTATCATTCAGTACTTC. Protein sequence: CASSQAGQLIIQYF.

For this clonotype: A much larger clone differs by one base, so this may be a read error. The genes are TRBV12-3 or TRBV12-4 and TRBJ2-7, with TRBD1 identical over 7 bases. The CDR3 runs to 15 residues. The CDR3, as DNA: TGTGGCAGCAGTTTAGTAGCGACAGGGATCAGCGAGCAGTACTTC. Its protein product is CGSSLVATGISEQYF.

The rearrangement links TRBV10-3 to TRBJ1-1, with a weak D call TRBD1 (5 bases). Germline V gives CDR1 ENHRY, CDR2 SYGVKD. The CDR3 is made up of 12 amino acids. V lost 8 bases and J 0 bases, leaving 7 bases between the germline ends. DNA of the CDR3: TGTGCCATCGGGGGGATGAACACTGAAGCTTTCTTT. It yields the protein CAIGGMNTEAFF.

This clonotype came up a few times. V and J are TRBV7-6 and TRBJ2-5; D possibly corresponds to TRBD2 (6 bases). V was pared by 11 bases and J by 5 bases, with 18 bases between. The CDR3 has 13 amino acids. Germline V gives CDR1 SGHVS, CDR2 FNYEAQ. The CDR3 coding sequence is TGTGCCTACTTTACGGGGGTCGCGGAGACCCAGTACTTC. It yields the protein CAYFTGVAETQYF. The entire variable domain, with the rest obtained from reference TRBV7-6 and TRBJ2-5, is as follows: GAGVSQSPRYKVTKRGQDVALRCDPISGHVSLYWYRQALGQGPEFLTYFNYEAQQDKSGLPNDRFSAERPEGSISTLTIQRTEQRDSAMYRCAYFTGVAETQYFGPGTRLLVL.

This clonotype has just a few counts. J is TRBJ2-7 and V is TRBV29-1; D call uncertain. The CDR3 covers 10 residues. V was pared by 6 bases and J by 2 bases, with 5 bases between. The germline V gene has CDR1 SQVTM and CDR2 ANQGSEA. The CDR3 region is CSVWTYEQYF. The CDR3 nucleotides are TGCAGCGTATGGACCTACGAGCAGTACTTC.

The chain joins TRBV2 to TRBJ2-7; D is possibly TRBD1 or TRBD2 (5 bases each). The CDR3 sequence is 16 residues long. Germline values: CDR1 SNHLY, CDR2 FYNNEI. The V end lost 6 bases, the J end lost 3 bases, and 21 bases lay between the germline ends. The CDR3 here is CASRPGTGGTYYEQYF. The CDR3 DNA sequence: TGTGCCAGCAGACCCGGGACCGGTGGAACTTACTACGAGCAGTACTTC.

In its sample, this clonotype was seen many times. V and J are TRBV29-1 and TRBJ2-5; no firm D call. In germline, CDR1 is SQVTM, CDR2 ANQGSEA. The CDR3 has 12 residues. V was trimmed by 6 bases and J by 4 bases, leaving 12 bases between them. CDR3 nucleotides: TGCAGCGTACGGGCCCTCCGAGAGACCCAGTACTTC. It yields the protein CSVRALRETQYF.

The chain recombines TRBV5-1 with TRBJ2-7; 11 bases fit TRBD2. V was clipped by 0 bases and J by 0 bases; unmatched bases: 8. Germline V gene sequence: CDR1 SGHRS, CDR2 YFSETQ. This CDR3 comprises 18 residues. CDR3 DNA sequence: TGCGCCAGCAGCTTGGGGCTAGCGGGAGGCCATACCTCCTACGAGCAGTACTTC. Translating gives CASSLGLAGGHTSYEQYF.

The chain uses TRBV11-2 and TRBJ2-1; D is possibly TRBD1 or TRBD2 (5 bases each). The CDR3 is made up of 16 amino acids. From germline, CDR1 is SGHAT and CDR2 FQNNGV. V lost 1 base and J lost 2, with 12 bases in between. As DNA, the CDR3 is TGTGCCAGCAGCTTAGGAGGCAGGGACCCCTACAATGAGCAGTTCTTC. As protein: CASSLGGRDPYNEQFF.

The chain is built from TRBV23-1 and TRBJ2-5, with TRBD1 identical over 10 bases. TRBV23-1 is known as an ORF, though its function is uncertain. The CDR3 contains 15 residues. The V gene end was trimmed by 8 bases and the J gene end by 5 bases; junction bases not matched to a gene: 11. In DNA form, the CDR3 reads TGCGCCAGCTCCCGGGGTGACAGGGGGCGTGAGACCCAGTACTTC. Encoded protein: CASSRGDRGRETQYF.

This chain joins TRBV7-3 and TRBJ2-1; 8 bases agree with TRBD1. V shed 3 bases and J 5 bases; nucleotides not matched to a gene: 6. The CDR3 sequence is 15 residues long. Germline-derived CDR1 and CDR2 are SGHTA and FQGTGA. The CDR3 loop is CASSLQGALNNEQFF. As DNA, the CDR3 is TGTGCCAGCAGCTTGCAGGGGGCGTTAAACAATGAGCAGTTCTTC.

The gene calls are TRBV25-1 and TRBJ2-1; perhaps TRBD2 as D (5 bases). Deletions cut 2 bases from V and 6 bases from J, with 11 bases between. This CDR3 contains 14 residues. Germline lookup yields CDR1 MGHDK and CDR2 SYGVNS. The DNA for the CDR3 is TGTGCCAGCAGTGAAGACGGGGTCCTCAATGAGCAGTTCTTC. Its protein is CASSEDGVLNEQFF.

This clonotype has a handful of counts. The J gene is TRBJ2-5, the V gene TRBV6-5; a weak D match, TRBD1 (5 bases). This CDR3 spans 14 amino acids. Trimming stripped 2 bases from V and 5 bases from J, with 12 bases between. From germline, CDR1 is MNHEY and CDR2 SVGAGI. The CDR3 coding sequence is TGTGCCAGCAGTTACCATGGGGCCTCGGAGACCCAGTACTTC. It specifies CASSYHGASETQYF.

This clonotype was recorded at least ten times. The V gene is TRBV5-1, the J gene TRBJ2-1, with 8 bases identical to TRBD2. The germline V gene has CDR1 SGHRS and CDR2 YFSETQ. J was trimmed by 4 bases and V by 0 bases; bases with no gene match: 6. This CDR3 is built from 16 residues. Here the CDR3 reads CASSLDTSGLYNEQFF. The CDR3 DNA sequence: TGCGCCAGCAGCTTGGATACTAGCGGTCTATACAATGAGCAGTTCTTC.

This chain joins TRBV2 and TRBJ2-2; 9 nucleotides align to TRBD2. V was clipped by 8 bases and J by 6 bases; unmatched bases: 10. Germline V lookup: CDR1 SNHLY, CDR2 FYNNEI. CDR3 length equals 15 residues. CDR3 sequence reads: CASPPSGNAPGELFF. CDR3 bases: TGTGCCAGCCCCCCTAGCGGGAATGCCCCCGGGGAGCTGTTTTTT.

The rearrangement links TRBV5-1 to TRBJ1-1; no reliable D call. V was pared by 3 bases and J by 5 bases, with 20 bases between. CDR3 size: 16 residues. From germline, CDR1 is SGHRS and CDR2 YFSETQ. CDR3 amino acids: CASSSAPMNLRTEAFF. The CDR3 DNA sequence: TGCGCCAGCAGCTCGGCCCCTATGAATCTGAGGACTGAAGCTTTCTTT. Drawing the rest from reference TRBV5-1 and TRBJ1-1, the complete variable domain is KAGVTQTPRYLIKTRGQQVTLSCSPISGHRSVSWYQQTPGQGLQFLFEYFSETQRNKGNFPGRFSGRQFSNSRSEMNVSTLELGDSALYLCASSSAPMNLRTEAFFGQGTRLTVV.

The J gene is TRBJ2-1, the V gene TRBV12-3 or TRBV12-4; 9 positions match TRBD2. The CDR3 spans 15 residues. V lost 6 bases and J lost 7; bases outside the gene matches: 10. The CDR3 DNA reads as TGTGCCAGCAGAGAATTAGCGGGAGCTTCAAATGAGCAGTTCTTC. Translation: CASRELAGASNEQFF.

V and J are TRBV5-1 and TRBJ2-2; D not certain. The CDR3 runs to 14 residues. Germline CDR1 reads SGHRS; CDR2 reads YFSETQ. V lost 3 bases, J lost 6 bases, and 12 bases lay in between. CDR3 nucleotide sequence: TGCGCCAGCAGCTCCAGTCTGACGCCCGGGGAGCTGTTTTTT. Translated, it gives CASSSSLTPGELFF.

The CDR3 bases are TGTGCCAGCAGTTACTTCGGGACCCAGCCCTACGAGCAGTACTTC. Translating gives CASSYFGTQPYEQYF. The chain is built from TRBV6-5 and TRBJ2-7; D tentatively reads TRBD1 or TRBD2 (5 bases each). Trimming stripped 1 base from V and 2 bases from J, with 12 bases between. Germline CDR1 and CDR2: MNHEY and SVGAGI. The CDR3 covers 15 residues.

The chain has TRBV5-1 and TRBJ2-7; 13 nucleotides match TRBD2. The ends lost 4 bases at V and 5 bases at J; junction bases unmatched: 6. There are 15 residues in the CDR3. In germline, CDR1 is SGHRS, CDR2 YFSETQ. The CDR3, as DNA: TGCGCCAGCAGCAGCGGGACTAGCGGGACCCACGAGCAGTACTTC. Translating it yields CASSSGTSGTHEQYF.

The chain employs TRBV7-8 and TRBJ2-7; TRBD2 might be the D (5 bases). From germline, CDR1 is SGHVS and CDR2 FQNEAQ. V was trimmed by 1 base and J by 2 bases, leaving 12 bases between them. The CDR3 has 15 amino acids. This CDR3 reads CASSLELGEAYEQYF. In nucleotides, the CDR3 is TGTGCCAGCAGCTTAGAACTAGGTGAAGCCTACGAGCAGTACTTC.